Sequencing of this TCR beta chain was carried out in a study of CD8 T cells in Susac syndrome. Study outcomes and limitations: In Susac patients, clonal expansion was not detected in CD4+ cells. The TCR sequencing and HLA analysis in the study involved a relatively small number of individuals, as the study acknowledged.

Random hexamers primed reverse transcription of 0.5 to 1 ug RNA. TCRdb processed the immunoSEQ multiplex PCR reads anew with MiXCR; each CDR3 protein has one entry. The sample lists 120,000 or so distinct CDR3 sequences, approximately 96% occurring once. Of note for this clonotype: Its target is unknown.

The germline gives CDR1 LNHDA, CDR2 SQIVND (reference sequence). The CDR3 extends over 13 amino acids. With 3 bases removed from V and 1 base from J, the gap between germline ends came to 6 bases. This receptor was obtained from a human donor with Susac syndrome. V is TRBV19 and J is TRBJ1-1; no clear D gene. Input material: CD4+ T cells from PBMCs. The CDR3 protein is CASSMKGNTEAFF. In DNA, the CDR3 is TGTGCCAGTAGTATGAAGGGGAACACTGAAGCTTTCTTT.